These T cell receptor beta chains were read from a single sample in a study of CD8 T cells in ankylosing spondylitis. MiXCR was run by TCRdb on the 5' RACE reads, yielding one entry per CDR3 protein. This sample has 250,000 to 350,000 distinct CDR3 sequences; less than 25% occur once, and the top ten carry 3.5%. Sequences were obtained from blood, either unsorted or a sorted T cell fraction (not recorded which). The receptors stem from a female donor with ankylosing spondylitis or in good health (not recorded which). Both conserved end residues are part of each CDR3. D genes are given only for firm matches. Some rows mark clone size as missing; the rest say once, few, many or name a class of expanded clone.

d_call: -
v_call: TRBV15
j_call: TRBJ2-1
clone_size: many
cdr3_aa: CATSRAADPYNEQFF
cdr3_nt: TGTGCCACCAGCAGAGCAGCGGACCCTTACAATGAGCAGTTCTTC

d_call: -
v_call: TRBV15
j_call: TRBJ1-2
clone_size: -
cdr3_aa: CATSSTARGVGYTF
cdr3_nt: TGTGCCACCAGCAGCACGGCCCGGGGGGTCGGCTACACCTTC

d_call: -
v_call: TRBV6-5
j_call: TRBJ1-6
clone_size: many
cdr3_aa: CASSYLGRSLHF
cdr3_nt: TGTGCCAGCAGTTATCTGGGCAGGTCCCTCCACTTT

d_call: -
v_call: TRBV18
j_call: TRBJ1-1
clone_size: few
cdr3_aa: CASSPGGRDTEAFF
cdr3_nt: TGTGCCAGCTCACCAGGGGGGCGCGACACTGAAGCTTTCTTT

d_call: -
v_call: TRBV3-1
j_call: TRBJ2-3
clone_size: few
cdr3_aa: CASSRSATDTQYF
cdr3_nt: TGTGCCAGCAGCCGTTCCGCCACAGATACGCAGTATTTT

d_call: -
v_call: TRBV21-1
j_call: TRBJ1-2
clone_size: -
cdr3_aa: CASTLLSGPGCGYTF
cdr3_nt: TGTGCCAGCACCCTCCTGTCCGGGCCCGGGTGTGGCTACACCTTC

d_call: -
v_call: TRBV20-1
j_call: TRBJ2-5
clone_size: -
cdr3_aa: CSARVGDETQYF
cdr3_nt: TGTAGTGCTAGAGTTGGGGATGAGACCCAGTACTTC

d_call: -
v_call: TRBV5-1
j_call: TRBJ2-2
clone_size: -
cdr3_aa: CASGINTGELFF
cdr3_nt: TGCGCCAGCGGAATCAACACCGGGGAGCTGTTTTTT

d_call: -
v_call: TRBV5-1
j_call: TRBJ1-1
clone_size: few
cdr3_aa: CASSSPGLRLRNTEAFF
cdr3_nt: TGCGCCAGCAGCTCACCCGGGCTGCGGCTGCGGAACACTGAAGCTTTCTTT

d_call: TRBD2
v_call: TRBV20-1
j_call: TRBJ2-3
clone_size: -
cdr3_aa: CSARGTSGRTDTQYF
cdr3_nt: TGCAGTGCTAGGGGGACTAGCGGCCGCACAGATACGCAGTATTTT

d_call: -
v_call: TRBV6-1
j_call: TRBJ1-1
clone_size: few
cdr3_aa: CASIRHPNTEAFF
cdr3_nt: TGTGCCAGCATCCGCCACCCGAACACTGAAGCTTTCTTT

d_call: -
v_call: TRBV20-1
j_call: TRBJ2-3
clone_size: -
cdr3_aa: CSAEGAGGQTDTQYF
cdr3_nt: TGCAGTGCTGAGGGAGCCGGGGGGCAGACAGATACGCAGTATTTT

d_call: TRBD2
v_call: TRBV13
j_call: TRBJ2-5
clone_size: few
cdr3_aa: CASSLGAGEETQYF
cdr3_nt: TGTGCCAGCAGCTTGGGAGCGGGAGAAGAGACCCAGTACTTC

d_call: -
v_call: TRBV5-5
j_call: TRBJ2-7
clone_size: -
cdr3_aa: CASSRAASYEQYF
cdr3_nt: TGTGCCAGCAGTCGGGCCGCAAGCTACGAGCAGTACTTC

d_call: TRBD2
v_call: TRBV11-1
j_call: TRBJ2-2
clone_size: -
cdr3_aa: CASSPRLAGAPFARELFF
cdr3_nt: TGTGCCAGCAGCCCCCGACTAGCGGGAGCCCCCTTCGCCCGGGAGCTGTTTTTT

d_call: -
v_call: TRBV5-6
j_call: TRBJ1-2
clone_size: many
cdr3_aa: CASSRAGEVFGYTF
cdr3_nt: TGTGCCAGCAGCCGTGCCGGTGAGGTGTTTGGCTACACCTTC

d_call: -
v_call: TRBV24-1
j_call: TRBJ1-1
clone_size: few
cdr3_aa: CATAGYLDTEAFF
cdr3_nt: TGTGCCACCGCAGGGTACTTGGACACTGAAGCTTTCTTT

d_call: -
v_call: TRBV5-1
j_call: TRBJ1-4
clone_size: -
cdr3_aa: CASRRTEGREKLFF
cdr3_nt: TGCGCCAGCCGAAGAACGGAGGGAAGGGAAAAACTGTTTTTT

d_call: -
v_call: TRBV20-1
j_call: TRBJ2-2
clone_size: many
cdr3_aa: CSARDRRVSVGELFF
cdr3_nt: TGCAGTGCTAGAGATCGGAGGGTGTCCGTCGGGGAGCTGTTTTTT

d_call: -
v_call: TRBV15
j_call: TRBJ2-7
clone_size: -
cdr3_aa: CATSRADRSYEQYF
cdr3_nt: TGTGCCACCAGCAGAGCCGACCGCTCCTATGAGCAGTACTTC

d_call: -
v_call: TRBV6-5
j_call: TRBJ1-5
clone_size: -
cdr3_aa: CARGVNQPQHF
cdr3_nt: TGTGCCCGAGGGGTCAATCAGCCCCAGCATTTT

d_call: -
v_call: TRBV7-2
j_call: TRBJ1-1
clone_size: few
cdr3_aa: CASRYSGGSSEAFF
cdr3_nt: TGTGCCAGCAGATATAGCGGGGGCTCTTCTGAAGCTTTCTTT

d_call: -
v_call: TRBV12-3/TRBV12-4
j_call: TRBJ1-5
clone_size: -
cdr3_aa: CASSLLGQGNQPQHF
cdr3_nt: TGTGCCAGCAGTTTATTAGGGCAGGGCAATCAGCCCCAGCATTTT

d_call: TRBD1
v_call: TRBV6-9
j_call: TRBJ2-7
clone_size: -
cdr3_aa: CASSIGTGDFGEQYF
cdr3_nt: TGTGCCAGCAGTATTGGGACAGGGGATTTCGGCGAGCAGTACTTC

d_call: -
v_call: TRBV5-1
j_call: TRBJ2-3
clone_size: -
cdr3_aa: CASSLLRLEGTDTQYF
cdr3_nt: TGCGCCAGCAGCTTGCTCAGACTAGAAGGTACAGATACGCAGTATTTT

d_call: -
v_call: TRBV7-9
j_call: TRBJ2-3
clone_size: few
cdr3_aa: CASTFSGDTQYF
cdr3_nt: TGTGCCAGCACCTTTTCCGGAGATACGCAGTATTTT

d_call: -
v_call: TRBV7-9
j_call: TRBJ1-1
clone_size: -
cdr3_aa: CASSPRADTEAFF
cdr3_nt: TGTGCCAGCAGCCCCCGGGCGGACACTGAAGCTTTCTTT

d_call: TRBD2
v_call: TRBV20-1
j_call: TRBJ2-1
clone_size: -
cdr3_aa: CSARGASGGNEQFF
cdr3_nt: TGCAGTGCTAGAGGAGCTAGCGGGGGCAATGAGCAGTTCTTC

d_call: -
v_call: TRBV7-2
j_call: TRBJ1-2
clone_size: few
cdr3_aa: CASSLGGGPRNGYTF
cdr3_nt: TGTGCCAGCAGCTTAGGTGGAGGGCCAAGGAATGGCTACACCTTC

d_call: TRBD1
v_call: TRBV7-2
j_call: TRBJ2-7
clone_size: -
cdr3_aa: CASSFRPTVQGVHEQYF
cdr3_nt: TGTGCCAGCAGCTTTAGGCCCACCGTACAGGGGGTCCACGAGCAGTACTTC

d_call: -
v_call: TRBV9
j_call: TRBJ2-7
clone_size: -
cdr3_aa: CASSPSDTFYEQYF
cdr3_nt: TGTGCCAGCAGCCCTTCTGACACGTTCTACGAGCAGTACTTC

d_call: TRBD1
v_call: TRBV4-3
j_call: TRBJ2-4
clone_size: -
cdr3_aa: CASRPGQGVNIQYF
cdr3_nt: TGCGCCAGCAGACCGGGACAGGGGGTAAACATTCAGTACTTC

d_call: -
v_call: TRBV24-1
j_call: TRBJ2-1
clone_size: -
cdr3_aa: CATSAPVGGSPYNEQFF
cdr3_nt: TGTGCCACCAGTGCCCCGGTCGGGGGCAGTCCCTACAATGAGCAGTTCTTC